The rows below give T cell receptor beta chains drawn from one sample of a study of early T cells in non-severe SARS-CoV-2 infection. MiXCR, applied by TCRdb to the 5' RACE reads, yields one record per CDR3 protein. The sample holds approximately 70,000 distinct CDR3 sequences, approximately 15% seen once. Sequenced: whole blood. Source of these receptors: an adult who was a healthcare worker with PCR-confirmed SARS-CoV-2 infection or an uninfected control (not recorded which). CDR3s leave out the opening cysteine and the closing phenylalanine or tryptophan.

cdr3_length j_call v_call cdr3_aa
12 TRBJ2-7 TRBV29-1 SVAQTGISYEQY
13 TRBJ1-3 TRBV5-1 ASSPSGGIANTIY
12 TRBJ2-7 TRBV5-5 ASSLVTGAYEQY
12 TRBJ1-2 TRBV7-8 ASSPSMTGSGYT
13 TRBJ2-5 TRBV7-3 ASSRTLGGQETQY
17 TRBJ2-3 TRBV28 ASSYRDRDVAHGTDTQY
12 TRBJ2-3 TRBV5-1 ASKTSGGTDTQY
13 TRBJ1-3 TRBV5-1 ASSDDRNSGNTIY
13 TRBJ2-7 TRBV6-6 ASSFDRGLSYEQY
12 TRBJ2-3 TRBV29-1 SVAGGVLTDTQY
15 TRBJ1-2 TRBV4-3 ASSQDLQGRIPYGYT
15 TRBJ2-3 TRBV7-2 ASSRRSGGAPTDTQY
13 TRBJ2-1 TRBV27 ASGAGLAIYNEQF
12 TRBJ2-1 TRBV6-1 ASSLDRFGNEQF
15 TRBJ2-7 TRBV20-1 SARDVRTGMSPYEQY
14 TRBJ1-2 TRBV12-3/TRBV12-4 ASSLYGSELAYGYT
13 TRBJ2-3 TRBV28 ASSWPGQGVDTQY
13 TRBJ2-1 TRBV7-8 ASSLVPAGGNEQF
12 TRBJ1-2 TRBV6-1 ASSDSLDSYGYT
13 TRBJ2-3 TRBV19 ASADGRGHTDTQY
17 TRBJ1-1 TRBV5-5 ASSQEKYRDILFLPEAF
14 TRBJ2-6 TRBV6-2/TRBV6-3 ASSQGRSSGANVLT
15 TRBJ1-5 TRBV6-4 ARDYIDRGLSNQPQH
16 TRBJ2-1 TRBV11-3 ASSSPGLAGGPRNEQF
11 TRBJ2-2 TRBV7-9 ASSSVAPGELF
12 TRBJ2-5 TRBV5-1 ASSLRQQQETQY
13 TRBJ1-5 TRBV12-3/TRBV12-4 ASSQQGQLNQPQH
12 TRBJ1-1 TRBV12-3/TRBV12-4 ASSFIGRGTEAF
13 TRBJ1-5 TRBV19 ASSRGTEDNQPQH
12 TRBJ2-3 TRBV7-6 ASTNRGPGDTQY
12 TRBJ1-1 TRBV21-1 ASSNVGGRTEAF
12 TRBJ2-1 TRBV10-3 AISEAGRHNEQF
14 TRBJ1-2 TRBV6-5 ASSFTSGVDRYGYT